This TCR beta chain emerged from a study (dated by TCRdb to between 2011 and 2013). Reads for this sample came from an Illumina Genome Analyzer IIx. TCRdb's own reprocessing of the public reads used fastp at Q25 and MiXCR and kept productive beta chains. Here each entry gathers all rows of one CDR3 protein and keeps the most common genes and DNA. The sample table shows 12,000 to 15,000 distinct CDR3 sequences, and about 30% are seen once. The ten largest clones capture 15% to 20% of the sample. From the cysteine through the phenylalanine, the CDR3 covers 13 amino acids. Only the CDR3 DNA stays, 39 bases, in frame from base 1. The germline V gene provides CDR1 LGHNA and CDR2 YSLEER. Trimming takes 4 bases from V and 5 bases from J, and the germline ends sit 12 bases apart. Note on this clonotype: Its antigen is still unknown. Base quality data are lacking; no much larger clone is found one base away.

This receptor was identified in a human donor. The chain is assembled from TRBV4-3 and TRBJ2-7; a tentative D match to TRBD2 spans 6 bases. The material sequenced was blood. The nucleotide sequence reads TGCGCCAGCAGCCCATACGGGGGAAACGAGCAGTACTTC. Its protein is CASSPYGGNEQYF.